The source of this T cell receptor (beta chain) is a study of blood T cell repertoires in COVID-19. Assignment of participants to cohorts was predicated upon participant-reported clinical history. In the source study's methods: It was from reference gene primer amplification that nucleated cell counts were estimated. Using immunoSEQ multiplex PCR, the repertoire was profiled, and TCRdb retains in-frame clones only, with some absent. V, J and clone size were drawn from that table, and D and trimming were deduced from the DNA. This sample has more than 300,000 clones, with approximately 90% found just once. This CDR3 comprises 14 residues. Germline V CDR1 and CDR2: SGHTA, FQGNSA. V was pared by 1 base and J by 4 bases, with 9 bases between.

The chain is built from TRBV7-2 and TRBJ2-3; D call uncertain. Sample: PBMCs or T cells enriched from blood (not recorded which). This clonotype was sampled from a man aged 25 to 45 who had recovered from COVID-19. CDR3 in DNA: TGTGCCAGCAGCTTAGACACCACACCAGATACGCAGTATTTT. Translation: CASSLDTTPDTQYF.